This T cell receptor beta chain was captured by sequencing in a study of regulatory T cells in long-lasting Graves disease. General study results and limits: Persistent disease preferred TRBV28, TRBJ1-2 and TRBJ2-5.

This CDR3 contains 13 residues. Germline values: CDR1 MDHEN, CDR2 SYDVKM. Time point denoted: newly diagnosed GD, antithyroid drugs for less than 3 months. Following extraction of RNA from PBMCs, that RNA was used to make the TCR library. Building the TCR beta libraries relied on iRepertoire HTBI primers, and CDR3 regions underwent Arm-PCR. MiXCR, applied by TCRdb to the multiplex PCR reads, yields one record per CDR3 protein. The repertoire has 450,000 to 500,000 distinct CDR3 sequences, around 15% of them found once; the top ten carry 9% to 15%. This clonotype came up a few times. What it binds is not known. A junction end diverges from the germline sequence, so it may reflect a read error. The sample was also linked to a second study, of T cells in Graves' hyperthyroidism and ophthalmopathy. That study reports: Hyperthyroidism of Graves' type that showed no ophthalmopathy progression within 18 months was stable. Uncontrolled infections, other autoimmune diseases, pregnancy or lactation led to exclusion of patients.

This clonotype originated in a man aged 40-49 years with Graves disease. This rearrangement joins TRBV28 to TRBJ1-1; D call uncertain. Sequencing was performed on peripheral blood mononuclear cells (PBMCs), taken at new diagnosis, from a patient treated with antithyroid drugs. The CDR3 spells CATINPLNTGAFF. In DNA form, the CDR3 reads TGTGCCACCATCAACCCCCTGAACACTGGAGCTTTCTTT. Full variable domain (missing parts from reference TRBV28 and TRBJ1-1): DVKVTQSSRYLVKRTGEKVFLECVQDMDHENMFWYRQDPGLGLRLIYFSYDVKMKEKGDIPEGYSVSREKKERFSLILESASTNQTSMYLCATINPLNTGAFFGQGTRLTVV.